The TCR beta chain described here comes from a study of TIL therapy for anti-PD-1-resistant metastatic lung cancer. The overall study: Median tumor mutation burden was 1.5 mutations per megabase. Findings of the study overall: This highly selected cohort may not generalize to typical lung cancer patients.

Time point denoted: pre-treatment sample, taken before nivolumab and TIL therapy. Details on this clone: Its matching antigen is unknown.

The immunoSEQ assay was v3. Profiled with immunoSEQ multiplex PCR; TCRdb holds only in-frame clones, not every one. The data contain 50,000 or so clones, about 80% of them singletons. CDR3 length equals 15 residues. With 6 bases removed from V and 4 bases from J, the gap between germline ends came to 16 bases. Germline values: CDR1 LNHDA, CDR2 SQIVND (reference sequence). The rearrangement links TRBV19 to TRBJ2-1, with D unclear. The source material was blood, sampled at baseline. This sequence originates from a woman aged 25-80 years with non-small cell lung cancer. Written as DNA, the CDR3 is TGTGCCAGTAGCCGAACCGGGCCCTCTTACAATGAGCAGTTCTTC. The encoded protein is CASSRTGPSYNEQFF. Full variable domain (outside the CDR3, taken from reference TRBV19 and TRBJ2-1): DGGITQSPKYLFRKEGQNVTLSCEQNLNHDAMYWYRQDPGQGLRLIYYSQIVNDFQKGDIAEGYSVSREKKESFPLTVTSAQKNPTAFYLCASSRTGPSYNEQFFGPGTRLTVL.